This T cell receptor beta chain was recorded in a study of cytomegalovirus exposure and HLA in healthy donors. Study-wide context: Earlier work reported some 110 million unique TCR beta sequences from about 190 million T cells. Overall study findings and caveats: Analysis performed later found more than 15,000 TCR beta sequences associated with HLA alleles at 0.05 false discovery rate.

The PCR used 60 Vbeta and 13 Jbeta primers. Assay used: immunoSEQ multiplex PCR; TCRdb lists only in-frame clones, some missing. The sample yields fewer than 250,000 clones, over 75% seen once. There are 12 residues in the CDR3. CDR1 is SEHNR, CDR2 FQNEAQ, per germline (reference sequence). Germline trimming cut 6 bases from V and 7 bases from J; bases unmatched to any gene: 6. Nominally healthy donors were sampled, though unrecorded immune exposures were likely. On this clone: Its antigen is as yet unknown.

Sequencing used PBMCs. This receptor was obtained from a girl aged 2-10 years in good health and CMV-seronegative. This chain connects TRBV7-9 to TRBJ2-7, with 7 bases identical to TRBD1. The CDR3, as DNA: TGTGCCAGCAGGCCCGACAGGGATGAGCAGTACTTC. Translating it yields CASRPDRDEQYF.